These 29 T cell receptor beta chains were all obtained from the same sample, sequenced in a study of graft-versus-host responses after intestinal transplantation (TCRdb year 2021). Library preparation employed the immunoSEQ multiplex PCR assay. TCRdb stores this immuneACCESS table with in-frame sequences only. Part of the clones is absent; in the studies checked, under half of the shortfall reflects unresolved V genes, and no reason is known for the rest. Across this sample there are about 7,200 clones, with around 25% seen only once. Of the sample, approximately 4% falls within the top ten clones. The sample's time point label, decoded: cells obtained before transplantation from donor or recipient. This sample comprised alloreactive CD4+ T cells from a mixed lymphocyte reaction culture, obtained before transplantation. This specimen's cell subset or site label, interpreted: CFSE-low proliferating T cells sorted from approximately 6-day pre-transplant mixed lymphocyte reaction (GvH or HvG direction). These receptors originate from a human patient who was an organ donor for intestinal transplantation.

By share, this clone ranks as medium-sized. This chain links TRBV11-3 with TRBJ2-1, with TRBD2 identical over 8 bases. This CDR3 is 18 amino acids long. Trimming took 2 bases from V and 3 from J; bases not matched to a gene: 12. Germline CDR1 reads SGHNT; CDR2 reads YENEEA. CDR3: CASSLRSGSNLFYNEQFF. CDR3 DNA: TGTGCCAGCAGCTTAAGAAGCGGGAGCAACCTTTTCTACAATGAGCAGTTCTTC.

The CDR3 nucleotides read TGTGCCACCAGGTTAGGGGGCCAGCCCCAGCATTTT. Translated, it gives CATRLGGQPQHF. The V call is TRBV28, the J call TRBJ1-5; 7 bases line up with TRBD1. The trim removed 10 bases at V and 7 bases at J, leaving 7 bases unmatched. The CDR3 is 12 residues long. Germline CDR1 reads MDHEN; CDR2 reads SYDVKM.

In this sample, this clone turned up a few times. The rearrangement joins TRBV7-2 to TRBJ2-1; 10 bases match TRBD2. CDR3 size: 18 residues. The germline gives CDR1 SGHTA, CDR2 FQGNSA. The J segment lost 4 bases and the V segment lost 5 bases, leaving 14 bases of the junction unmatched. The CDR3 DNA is TGTGCCAGCAGCCAAGGGGGGGCTAGCGGGAGCATTTACAATGAGCAGTTCTTC. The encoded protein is CASSQGGASGSIYNEQFF.

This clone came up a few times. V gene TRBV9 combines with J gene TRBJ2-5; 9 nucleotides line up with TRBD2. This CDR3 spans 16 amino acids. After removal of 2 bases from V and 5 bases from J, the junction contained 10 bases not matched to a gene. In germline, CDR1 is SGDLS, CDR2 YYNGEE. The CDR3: CASSVNPGTSRETQYF. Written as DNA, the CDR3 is TGTGCCAGCAGCGTCAACCCCGGGACTAGCCGGGAGACCCAGTACTTC. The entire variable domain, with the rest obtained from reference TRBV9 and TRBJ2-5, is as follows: DSGVTQTPKHLITATGQRVTLRCSPRSGDLSVYWYQQSLDQGLQFLIQYYNGEERAKGNILERFSAQQFPDLHSELNLSSLELGDSALYFCASSVNPGTSRETQYFGPGTRLLVL.

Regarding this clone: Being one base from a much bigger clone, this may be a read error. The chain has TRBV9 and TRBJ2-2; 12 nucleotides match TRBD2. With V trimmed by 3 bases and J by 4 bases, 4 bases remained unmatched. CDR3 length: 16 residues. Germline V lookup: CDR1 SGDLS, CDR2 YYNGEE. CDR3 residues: CASSGAGLAGTGELFF. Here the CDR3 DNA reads TGTGCCAGCAGCGGGGCGGGACTAGCGGGCACCGGGGAGCTGTTTTTT. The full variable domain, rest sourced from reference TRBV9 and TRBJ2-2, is DSGVTQTPKHLITATGQRVTLRCSPRSGDLSVYWYQQSLDQGLQFLIQYYNGEERAKGNILERFSAQQFPDLHSELNLSSLELGDSALYFCASSGAGLAGTGELFFGEGSRLTVL.

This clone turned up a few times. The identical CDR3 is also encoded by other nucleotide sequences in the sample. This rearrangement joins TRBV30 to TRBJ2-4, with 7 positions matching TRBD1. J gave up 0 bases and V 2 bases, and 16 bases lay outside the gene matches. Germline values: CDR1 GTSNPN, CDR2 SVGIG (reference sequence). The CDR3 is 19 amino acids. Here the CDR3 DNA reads TGTGCCTGGAGTTCAGGGGTTGGTGGGGACAGTCTAGCCAAAAACATTCAGTACTTC. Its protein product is CAWSSGVGGDSLAKNIQYF.

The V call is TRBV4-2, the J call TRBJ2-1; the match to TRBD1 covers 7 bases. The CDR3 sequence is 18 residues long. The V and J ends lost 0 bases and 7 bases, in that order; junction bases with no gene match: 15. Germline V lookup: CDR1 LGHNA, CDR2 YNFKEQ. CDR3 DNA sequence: TGTGCCAGCAGCCAAGAAAGAAAAACCGGGACAGTAAGGAATGAGCAGTTCTTC. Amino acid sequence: CASSQERKTGTVRNEQFF.

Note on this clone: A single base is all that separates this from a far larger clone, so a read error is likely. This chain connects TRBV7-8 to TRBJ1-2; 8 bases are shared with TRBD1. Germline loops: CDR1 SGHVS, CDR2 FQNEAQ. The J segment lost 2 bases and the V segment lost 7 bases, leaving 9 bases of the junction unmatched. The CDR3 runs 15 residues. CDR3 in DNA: TGTGCCAGCATCTTGGGGGACAGGAACAACTATGGCTACACCTTC. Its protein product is CASILGDRNNYGYTF.

Here the CDR3 reads CASSLVQGIIGNTIYF. The DNA for the CDR3 is TGTGCCAGCAGCTTGGTACAGGGAATTATCGGAAACACCATATATTTT. The rearrangement links TRBV7-2 to TRBJ1-3; tentatively, D is TRBD1 (6 bases). The germline V gene encodes CDR1 SGHTA and CDR2 FQGNSA. CDR3 size: 16 residues. Deletions cut 3 bases from V and 4 bases from J, with 16 bases between. Filled out from reference TRBV7-2 and TRBJ1-3, the complete variable domain reads GAGVSQSPSNKVTEKGKDVELRCDPISGHTALYWYRQSLGQGLEFLIYFQGNSAPDKSGLPSDRFSAERTGGSVSTLTIQRTQQEDSAVYLCASSLVQGIIGNTIYFGEGSWLTVV.

The CDR3 loop reads CASSVGGTSGQETQYF. In DNA form, the CDR3 reads TGCGCCAGCAGCGTGGGGGGGACTAGCGGGCAAGAGACCCAGTACTTC. The chain combines TRBV5-1 with TRBJ2-5, with 12 bases that match TRBD2. The CDR3 has 16 residues. Looked up from germline, CDR1 is SGHRS and CDR2 is YFSETQ. Germline trimming cut 4 bases from V and 2 bases from J; bases unmatched to any gene: 6.

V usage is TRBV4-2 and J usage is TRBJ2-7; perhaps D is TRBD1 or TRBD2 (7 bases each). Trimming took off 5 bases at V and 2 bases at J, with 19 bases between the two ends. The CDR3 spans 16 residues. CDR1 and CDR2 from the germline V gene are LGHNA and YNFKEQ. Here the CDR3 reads CASSLAGGGQTYEQYF. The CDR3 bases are TGTGCCAGCAGCTTAGCAGGGGGGGGACAGACCTACGAGCAGTACTTC.

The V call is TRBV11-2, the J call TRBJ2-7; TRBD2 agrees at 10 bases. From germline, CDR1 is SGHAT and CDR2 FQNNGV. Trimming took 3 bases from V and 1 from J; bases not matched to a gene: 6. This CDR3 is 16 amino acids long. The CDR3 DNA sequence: TGTGCCAGCAGCTTTAGACTAGCGGGCGTGTCCTACGAGCAGTACTTC. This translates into CASSFRLAGVSYEQYF.

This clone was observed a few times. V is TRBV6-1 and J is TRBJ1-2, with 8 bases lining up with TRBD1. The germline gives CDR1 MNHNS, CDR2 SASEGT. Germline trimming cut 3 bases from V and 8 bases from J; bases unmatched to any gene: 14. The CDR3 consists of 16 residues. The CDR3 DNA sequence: TGTGCCAGCAGTGATTGGACGACAGGGGTGGTATGGGGCTACACCTTC. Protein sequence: CASSDWTTGVVWGYTF.

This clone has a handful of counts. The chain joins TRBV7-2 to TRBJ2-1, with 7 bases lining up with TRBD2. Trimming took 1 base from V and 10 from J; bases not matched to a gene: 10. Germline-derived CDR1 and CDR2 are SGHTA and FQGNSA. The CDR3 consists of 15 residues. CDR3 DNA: TGTGCCAGCAGCTTAGATGGGCCGGGAGGCGGGGAGCAGTTCTTC. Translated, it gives CASSLDGPGGGEQFF.

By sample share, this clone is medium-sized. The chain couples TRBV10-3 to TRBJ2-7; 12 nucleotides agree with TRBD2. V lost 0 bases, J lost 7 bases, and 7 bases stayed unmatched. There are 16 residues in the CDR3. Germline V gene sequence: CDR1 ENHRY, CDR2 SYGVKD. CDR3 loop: CAISESPSGRAKEQYF. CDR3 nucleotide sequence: TGTGCCATCAGTGAGTCCCCTAGCGGGAGGGCCAAGGAGCAGTACTTC.

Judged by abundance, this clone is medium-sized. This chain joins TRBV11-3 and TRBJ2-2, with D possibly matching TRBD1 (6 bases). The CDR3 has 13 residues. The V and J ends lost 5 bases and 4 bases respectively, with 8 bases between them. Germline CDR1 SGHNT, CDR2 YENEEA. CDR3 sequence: CASSNRATGELFF. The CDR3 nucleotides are TGTGCCAGCAGCAACAGGGCCACCGGGGAGCTGTTTTTT.

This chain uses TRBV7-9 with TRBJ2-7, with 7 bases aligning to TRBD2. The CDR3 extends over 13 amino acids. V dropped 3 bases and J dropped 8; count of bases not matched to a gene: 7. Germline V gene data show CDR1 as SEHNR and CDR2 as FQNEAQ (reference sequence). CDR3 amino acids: CASSFRTSNQQYF. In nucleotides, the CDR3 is TGTGCCAGCAGCTTCCGGACTAGTAATCAGCAGTACTTC.

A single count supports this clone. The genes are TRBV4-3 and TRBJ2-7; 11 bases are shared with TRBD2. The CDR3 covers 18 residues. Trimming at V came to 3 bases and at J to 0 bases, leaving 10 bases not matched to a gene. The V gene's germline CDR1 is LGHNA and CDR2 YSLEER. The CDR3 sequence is CASSHPGLAETSSYEQYF. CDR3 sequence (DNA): TGCGCCAGCAGCCACCCGGGACTAGCGGAAACCAGCTCCTACGAGCAGTACTTC.

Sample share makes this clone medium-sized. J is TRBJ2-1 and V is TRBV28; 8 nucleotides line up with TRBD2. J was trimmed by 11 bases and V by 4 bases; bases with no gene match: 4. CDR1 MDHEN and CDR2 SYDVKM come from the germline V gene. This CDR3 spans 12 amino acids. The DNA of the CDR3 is TGTGCCAGCAGTTCCGGCGGGGGGCAGCAGTTCTTC. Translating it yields CASSSGGGQQFF.

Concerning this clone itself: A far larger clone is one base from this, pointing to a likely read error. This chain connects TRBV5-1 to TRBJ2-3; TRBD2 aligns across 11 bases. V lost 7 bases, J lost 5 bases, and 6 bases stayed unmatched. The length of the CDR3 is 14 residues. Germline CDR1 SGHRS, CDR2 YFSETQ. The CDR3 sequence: CASGWGLAEDTQYF. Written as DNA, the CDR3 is TGCGCCAGCGGCTGGGGACTAGCGGAAGATACGCAGTATTTT.

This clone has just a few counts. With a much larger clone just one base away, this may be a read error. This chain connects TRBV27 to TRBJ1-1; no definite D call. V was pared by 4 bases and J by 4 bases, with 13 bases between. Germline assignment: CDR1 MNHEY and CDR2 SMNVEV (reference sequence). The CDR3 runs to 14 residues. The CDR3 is CASSYSALGTEAFF. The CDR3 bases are TGTGCCAGCAGTTACAGTGCTCTTGGCACTGAAGCTTTCTTT.

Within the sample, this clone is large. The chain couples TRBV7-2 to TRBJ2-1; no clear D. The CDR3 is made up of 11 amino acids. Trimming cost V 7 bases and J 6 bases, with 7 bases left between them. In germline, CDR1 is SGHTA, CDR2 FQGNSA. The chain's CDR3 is CASTSLNEQFF. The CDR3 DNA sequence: TGTGCCAGCACTTCCCTCAATGAGCAGTTCTTC.

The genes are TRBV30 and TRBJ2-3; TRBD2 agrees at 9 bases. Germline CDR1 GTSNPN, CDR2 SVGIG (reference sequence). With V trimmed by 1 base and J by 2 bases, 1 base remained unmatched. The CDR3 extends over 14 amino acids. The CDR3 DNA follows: TGTGCCTGGAGTGAGCGGGAGGCCACAGATACGCAGTATTTT. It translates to CAWSEREATDTQYF.

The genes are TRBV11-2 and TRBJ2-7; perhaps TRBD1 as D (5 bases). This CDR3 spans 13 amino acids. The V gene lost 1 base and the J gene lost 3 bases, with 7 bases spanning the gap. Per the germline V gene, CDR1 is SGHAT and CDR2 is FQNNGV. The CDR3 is CASSLGRGYEQYF. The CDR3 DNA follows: TGTGCCAGCAGCTTAGGAAGGGGCTACGAGCAGTACTTC.

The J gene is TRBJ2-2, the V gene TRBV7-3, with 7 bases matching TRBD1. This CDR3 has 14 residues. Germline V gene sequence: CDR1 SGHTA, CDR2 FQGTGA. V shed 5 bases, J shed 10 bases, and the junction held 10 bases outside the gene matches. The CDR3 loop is CASSPGTVDTELFF. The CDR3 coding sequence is TGTGCCAGCAGCCCCGGGACAGTCGACACGGAGCTGTTTTTT.

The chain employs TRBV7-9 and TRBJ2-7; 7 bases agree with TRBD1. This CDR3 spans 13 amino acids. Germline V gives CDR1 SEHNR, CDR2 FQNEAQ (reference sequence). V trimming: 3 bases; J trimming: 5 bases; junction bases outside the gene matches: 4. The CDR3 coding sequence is TGTGCCAGCAGCTTTCTGGGACAGCACGAGCAGTACTTC. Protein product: CASSFLGQHEQYF.

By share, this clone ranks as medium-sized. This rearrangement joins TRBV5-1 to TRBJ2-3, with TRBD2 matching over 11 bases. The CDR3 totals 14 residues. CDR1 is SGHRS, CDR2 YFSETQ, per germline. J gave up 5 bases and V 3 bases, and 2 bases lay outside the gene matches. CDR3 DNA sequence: TGCGCCAGCAGCTGGGGACTAGCGGAAGATACGCAGTATTTT. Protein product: CASSWGLAEDTQYF. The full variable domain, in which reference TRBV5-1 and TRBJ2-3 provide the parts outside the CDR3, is KAGVTQTPRYLIKTRGQQVTLSCSPISGHRSVSWYQQTPGQGLQFLFEYFSETQRNKGNFPGRFSGRQFSNSRSEMNVSTLELGDSALYLCASSWGLAEDTQYFGPGTRLTVL.

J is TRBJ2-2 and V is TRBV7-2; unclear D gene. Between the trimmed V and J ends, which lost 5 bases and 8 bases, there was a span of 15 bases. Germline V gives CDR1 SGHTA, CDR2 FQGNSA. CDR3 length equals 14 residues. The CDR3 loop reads CASSPIQSTGELFF. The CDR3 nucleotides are TGTGCCAGCAGCCCAATCCAGTCCACTGGGGAGCTGTTTTTT.

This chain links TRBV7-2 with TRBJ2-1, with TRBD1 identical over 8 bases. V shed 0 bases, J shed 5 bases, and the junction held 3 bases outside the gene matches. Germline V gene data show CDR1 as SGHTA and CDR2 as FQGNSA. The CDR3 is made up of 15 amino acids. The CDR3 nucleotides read TGTGCCAGCAGCTTAGCGGGACAGGCTAACAATGAGCAGTTCTTC. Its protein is CASSLAGQANNEQFF.